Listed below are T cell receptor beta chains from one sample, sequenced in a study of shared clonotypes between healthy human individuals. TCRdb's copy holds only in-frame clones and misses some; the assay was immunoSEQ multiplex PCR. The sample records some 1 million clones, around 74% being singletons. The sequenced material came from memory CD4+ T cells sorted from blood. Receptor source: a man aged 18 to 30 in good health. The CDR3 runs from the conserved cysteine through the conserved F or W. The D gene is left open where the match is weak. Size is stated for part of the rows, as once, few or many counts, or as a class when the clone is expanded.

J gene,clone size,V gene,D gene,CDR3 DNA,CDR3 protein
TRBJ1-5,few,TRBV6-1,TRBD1,TGTGCCAGCAGAATACAGGGGGTAGAGCCCCAGCATTTT,CASRIQGVEPQHF
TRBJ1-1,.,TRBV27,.,TGTGCCAGCAGTTTTCGGGGGGGCGCAAGCACTGAAGCTTTCTTT,CASSFRGGASTEAFF
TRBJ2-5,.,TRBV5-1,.,TGCGCCAGCAGCCTCGGGACGGGGGTGAAGACCCAGTACTTC,CASSLGTGVKTQYF
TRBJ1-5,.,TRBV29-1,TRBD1,TGCAGCGTTCAGAGATACGACAGGGACAATCAGCCCCAGCATTTT,CSVQRYDRDNQPQHF
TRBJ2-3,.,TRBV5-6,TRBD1,TGTGCCAGCAGCAAAACAGGGGGCCTAGATACGCAGTATTTT,CASSKTGGLDTQYF
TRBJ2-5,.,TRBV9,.,TGTGCCAGCAGCGCCCGGAGCGGGGACACCCAAGAGACCCAGTACTTC,CASSARSGDTQETQYF
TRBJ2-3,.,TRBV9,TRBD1,TGTGCCAGCAGCGACTCGGGACAGCACACAGATACGCAGTATTTT,CASSDSGQHTDTQYF
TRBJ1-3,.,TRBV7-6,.,TGTGCCAGCAGCCCCAGCTACTCTGGAAACACCATATATTTT,CASSPSYSGNTIYF
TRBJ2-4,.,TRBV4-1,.,TGCGCCAGCAGCCCGCTAAATGGGGACAAAGACATTCAGTACTTC,CASSPLNGDKDIQYF
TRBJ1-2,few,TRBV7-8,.,TGTGCCAGCAGCTTAGCAGTTCTTAAACCCCTCTTAAATGTCAGGGACTATGGCTACACCTTC,CASSLAVLKPLLNVRDYGYTF
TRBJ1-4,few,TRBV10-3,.,TGTGCCACCCGGGACGGAACTTCTGGTGAAAAACTGTTTTTT,CATRDGTSGEKLFF
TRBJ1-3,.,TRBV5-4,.,TGTGCCAGCAGCTTGGTCGGGGGGCAAGGAAACACCATATATTTT,CASSLVGGQGNTIYF
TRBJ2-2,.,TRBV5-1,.,TGCGCCAGCAGCTTGGACGCCGGGAACACCGGGGAGCTGTTTTTT,CASSLDAGNTGELFF
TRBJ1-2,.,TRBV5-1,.,TGCGCCAGCAGCTTGGAACCTTCACCGGGACGGAGGACGCGTGGCTACACCTTC,CASSLEPSPGRRTRGYTF
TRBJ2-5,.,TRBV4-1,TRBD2,TGCGCCAGCAGCCAAGATAGCGGGCCCCTTACGGCCCAGTACTTC,CASSQDSGPLTAQYF
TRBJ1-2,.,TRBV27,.,TGTGCCAGCAGTTTTATCCCCCCCCCAGCTTCCTATGGCTACACCTTC,CASSFIPPPASYGYTF
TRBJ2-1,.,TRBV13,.,TGTGCCAGCAGCTTAGGAGGGTTCTTCTACTCCTACAATGAGCAGTTCTTC,CASSLGGFFYSYNEQFF
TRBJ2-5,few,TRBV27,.,TGTGCCAGAGGGGGCGGGAGAGAAGAGACCCAGTACTTC,CARGGGREETQYF
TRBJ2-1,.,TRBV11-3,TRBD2,TGTGCCAGCTCCCTGGGGGAGGGCGGGGAGCAGTTCTTC,CASSLGEGGEQFF
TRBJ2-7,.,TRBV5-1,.,TGCGCCAGCAGGATGTCGACAGGCTACGAGCAGTACTTC,CASRMSTGYEQYF
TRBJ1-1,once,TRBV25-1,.,TGTGCCAGCAGCTTTTTAGACCTCCCGAAACGGAAGAACACTGAAGCTTTCTTT,CASSFLDLPKRKNTEAFF
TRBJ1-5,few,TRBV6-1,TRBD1,TGTGCCAGCCGAGAACAGGGGAAGCCCCAGCATTTT,CASREQGKPQHF
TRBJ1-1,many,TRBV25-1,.,TGTGCCAGCAGTCGATGGGGAAACACTGAAGCTTTCTTT,CASSRWGNTEAFF
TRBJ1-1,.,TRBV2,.,TGTGCCATTCAAGGGGAACGGATGAACACTGAAGCTTTCTTT,CAIQGERMNTEAFF
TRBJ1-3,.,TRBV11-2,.,TGTGCCAGCAGCCTAACCAGGGGTTACGGAAACACCATATATTTT,CASSLTRGYGNTIYF
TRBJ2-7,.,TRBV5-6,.,TGTGCCAGCAGCCCCAGGGCCCAGGGCCTATCCTACGAGCAGTACTTC,CASSPRAQGLSYEQYF
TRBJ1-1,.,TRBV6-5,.,TGTGCCAGTAGGGGCAGGGAGTACACTGAAGCTTTCTTT,CASRGREYTEAFF
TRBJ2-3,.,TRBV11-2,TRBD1,TGTGCCAGCAGCCGAACAGGGGTGGGGGATACGCAGTATTTT,CASSRTGVGDTQYF
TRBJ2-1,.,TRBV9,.,TGTGCCAGCAGCCCTCGGGCCCTCTTGGGGGGTGAGCAGTTCTTC,CASSPRALLGGEQFF
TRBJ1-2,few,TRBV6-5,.,TGTGCCAGCAAACGGGGGCCGTCTAACTATGGCTACACCTTC,CASKRGPSNYGYTF
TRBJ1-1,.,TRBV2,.,TGTGCCAGCAGTGTGACCGACAATGAAGCTTTCTTT,CASSVTDNEAFF
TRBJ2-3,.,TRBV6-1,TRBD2,TGTGCCAGCAGTGAAGTAGCGGGAGGGCCCGTCGGAACGCAGTATTTT,CASSEVAGGPVGTQYF
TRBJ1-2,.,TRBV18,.,TGTGCCAGCTCACCACCGATCGGGCAGGAATACACCTTC,CASSPPIGQEYTF
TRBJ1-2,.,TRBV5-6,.,TGTGCCACCCGACTGGGGCCAATTACTAACTATGGCTACACCTTC,CATRLGPITNYGYTF
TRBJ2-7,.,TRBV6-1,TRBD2,TGTGCCAGCAGTGACACACCGGGACTAGTCTACGAGCAGTACTTC,CASSDTPGLVYEQYF
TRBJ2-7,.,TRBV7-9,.,TGTGCCAGCAGCTCGGAGTACGAGCAGTACTTC,CASSSEYEQYF
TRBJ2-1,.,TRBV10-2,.,TGCGCCAGCAGCCCCATCCATGAGCAGTTCTTC,CASSPIHEQFF
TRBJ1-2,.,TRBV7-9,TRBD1,TGTGCCAGCAGCCTATCACAGGGGAACTATGGCTACACCTTC,CASSLSQGNYGYTF
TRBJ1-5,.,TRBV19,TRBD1,TGTGCCAGTACCCCGGGACAGGGAAAACAGCCCCAGCATTTT,CASTPGQGKQPQHF
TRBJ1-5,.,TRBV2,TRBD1,TGTGCCAGCTCCCCCGGGACAGCGGATCAGCCCCAGCATTTT,CASSPGTADQPQHF
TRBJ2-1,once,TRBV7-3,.,TGTGCCAGCAGCTTAACGGGGGACAATGAGCAGTTCTTC,CASSLTGDNEQFF
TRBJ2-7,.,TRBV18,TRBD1,TGTGCCAGCTCACCTAGGCAGGGGGTAAACGAGCAGTACTTC,CASSPRQGVNEQYF
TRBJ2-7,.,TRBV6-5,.,TGTGCCAGCAGTTCTTCCGGACTGCCTCAGAAGGGCGAGCAGTACTTC,CASSSSGLPQKGEQYF
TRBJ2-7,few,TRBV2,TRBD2,TGTGCCAGCAACCTCGGGACTAGCGGAAACGAGCAGTACTTC,CASNLGTSGNEQYF
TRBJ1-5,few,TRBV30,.,TGTGCCTGGAGTGCAGGGGCCTTGTTGGATCAGCCCCAGCATTTT,CAWSAGALLDQPQHF
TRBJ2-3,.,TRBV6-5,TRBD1,TGTGCCAGCGGACAGGGGGCGCCGGATACGCAGTATTTT,CASGQGAPDTQYF
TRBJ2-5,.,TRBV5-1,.,TGCGCCAGCAGCGGGTGGGGACTGCAAGAGACCCAGTACTTC,CASSGWGLQETQYF
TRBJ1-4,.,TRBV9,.,TGTGCCAGCAGCGCGGGACTCACAATGATTGAAAAACTGTTTTTT,CASSAGLTMIEKLFF
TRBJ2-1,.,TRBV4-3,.,TGCGCCAGCAGCCAAGTCCCGACAGGGAGGAATGAGCAGTTCTTC,CASSQVPTGRNEQFF
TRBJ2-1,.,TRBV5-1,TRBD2,TGCGCCAGCAGCCCCCGACTAGCGTTAGGCAATGAGCAGTTCTTC,CASSPRLALGNEQFF
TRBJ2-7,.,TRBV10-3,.,TGTGCCATCAGTGAGCTTTCAGGGATCCCCTACGAGCAGTACTTC,CAISELSGIPYEQYF
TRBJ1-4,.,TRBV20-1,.,TGCAGCGCGCCAACTAATGAAAAACTGTTTTTT,CSAPTNEKLFF